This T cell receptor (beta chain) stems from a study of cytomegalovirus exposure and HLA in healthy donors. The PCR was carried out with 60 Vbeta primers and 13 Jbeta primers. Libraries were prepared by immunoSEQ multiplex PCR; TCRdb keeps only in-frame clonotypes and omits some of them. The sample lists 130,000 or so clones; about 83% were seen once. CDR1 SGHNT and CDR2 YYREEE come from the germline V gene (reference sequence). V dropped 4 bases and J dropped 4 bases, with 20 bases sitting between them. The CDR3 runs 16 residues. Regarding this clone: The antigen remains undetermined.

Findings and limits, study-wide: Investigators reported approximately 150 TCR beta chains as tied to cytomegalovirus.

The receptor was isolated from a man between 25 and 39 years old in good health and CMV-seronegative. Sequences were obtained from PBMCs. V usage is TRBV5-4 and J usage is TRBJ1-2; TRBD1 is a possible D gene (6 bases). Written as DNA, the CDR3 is TGTGCCAGCAGCGGAGCCCGTTGGACAGACTTCTATGGCTACACCTTC. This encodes CASSGARWTDFYGYTF.